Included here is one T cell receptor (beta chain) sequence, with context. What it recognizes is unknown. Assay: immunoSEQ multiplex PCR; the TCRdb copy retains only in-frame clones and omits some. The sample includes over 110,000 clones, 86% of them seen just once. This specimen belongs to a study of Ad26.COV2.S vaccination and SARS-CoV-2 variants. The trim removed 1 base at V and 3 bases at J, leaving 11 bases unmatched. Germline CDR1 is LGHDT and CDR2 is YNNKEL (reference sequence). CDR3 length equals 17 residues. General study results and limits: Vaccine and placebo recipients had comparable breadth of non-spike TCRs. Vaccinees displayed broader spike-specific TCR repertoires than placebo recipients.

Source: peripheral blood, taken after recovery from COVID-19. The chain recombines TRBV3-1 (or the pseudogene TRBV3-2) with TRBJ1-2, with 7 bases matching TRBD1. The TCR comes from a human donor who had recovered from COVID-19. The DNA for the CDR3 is TGTGCCAGCAGCCAAGTCGGAGCGGGACAGACATACTATGGCTACACCTTC. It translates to CASSQVGAGQTYYGYTF.